The text below deals with one T cell receptor (beta chain). Assay used: immunoSEQ multiplex PCR; TCRdb lists only in-frame clones, some missing. The sample carries more than 400,000 clones, about 84% recorded once. The data originate from a study of shared clonotypes between healthy human individuals. This sequence originates from a woman aged 40 to 50 in good health. Some clones in this sample may be carry-over from other donors' samples. Sequences were obtained from PBMCs.

DNA of the CDR3: TGTGCCAGCTCACCTCAGCGGACAGGGGGCGGCGGGGAGCTGTTTTTT. It specifies CASSPQRTGGGGELFF. The rearrangement links TRBV18 to TRBJ2-2; 11 bases line up with TRBD1. Losses at the gene ends were 3 bases for V and 7 bases for J; bases not matched to a gene: 7. The CDR3 has 16 residues. The germline CDR1 and CDR2 sequences are KGHSH and LQKENI.